This is a list of T cell receptor beta chains from one sample in a study of CD8+CD57+ T cells in acquired aplastic anemia. One entry per CDR3 protein, called by TCRdb with MiXCR from the reads. The sample holds 150,000 to 200,000 distinct CDR3 sequences, roughly 47% seen once. The sequencing input was sorted CD4+, CD8+, or CD8+CD57+ T cells (not recorded which) from PBMCs. The receptors come from a human donor in good health. Both conserved end residues are part of each CDR3. Fields, in order: clone size, D gene, J gene, V gene, CDR3 DNA, CDR3 protein. D genes are given only for firm matches. Expanded clones are given a class, and other clones once, few, many or no size at all.

many NA TRBJ2-5 TRBV20-1 TGCAGTGCTAGAAGAGGTGGGGCCCAAGAGACCCAGTACTTC CSARRGGAQETQYF
many NA TRBJ2-3 TRBV7-2 TGTGCCAGCAGCTTAGCCACAGATACGCAGTATTTT CASSLATDTQYF
NA NA TRBJ2-5 TRBV27 TGTGCCAGCAGTTTCGGCAGGGGCTCTGAGACCCAGTACTTC CASSFGRGSETQYF
many TRBD2 TRBJ2-5 TRBV5-8 TGTGCCAGCAGCTTGGGAGGCGGGAGTGAGACCCAGTACTTC CASSLGGGSETQYF
few NA TRBJ2-3 TRBV18 TGTGCCAGCTCACCACCGGCAGGGGAAGGGACAGATACGCAGTATTTT CASSPPAGEGTDTQYF
few TRBD1 TRBJ1-5 TRBV6-1 TGTGCCAGCACCCCCGGACAGGACGGACTCCAGCCCCAGCATTTT CASTPGQDGLQPQHF
NA NA TRBJ1-2 TRBV7-6 TGTGCCAGCGGAGGGTTTCGCTATGGCTACACCTTC CASGGFRYGYTF
NA NA TRBJ2-3 TRBV24-1 TGTGCCACCAGTGGGACTAGCACAGATACGCAGTATTTT CATSGTSTDTQYF
many NA TRBJ2-5 TRBV12-3/TRBV12-4 TGTGCCAGCAGTCCCGGGGCCGTGGTCGAGACCCAGTACTTC CASSPGAVVETQYF
few NA TRBJ2-7 TRBV6-1 TGTGCCTGCATCTCGCATAGCTACGAGCAGTACTTC CACISHSYEQYF
NA NA TRBJ2-5 TRBV24-1 TGTGCCACCAGTCGAGGGACCCCGGGGGCAGAGACCCAGTACTTC CATSRGTPGAETQYF
NA NA TRBJ1-2 TRBV7-9 TGTGCCAGCACCCTGTCCTTCAACTATGGCTACACCTTC CASTLSFNYGYTF
many NA TRBJ2-7 TRBV6-6 TGTGCCAGCAGTTACGACGGGTACTACGAGCAGTACTTC CASSYDGYYEQYF
NA TRBD2 TRBJ2-7 TRBV7-9 TGTGCCAGCAGCTTAGGTAGCGGGGGGCGGTACGAGCAGTACTTC CASSLGSGGRYEQYF
NA TRBD1 TRBJ1-4 TRBV9 TGTGCCAGCAGCCCACCCCCCGGGACAGAAGCAACTAATGAAAAACTGTTTTTT CASSPPPGTEATNEKLFF
many TRBD2 TRBJ2-1 TRBV6-1 TGTGCCAGCAGTAAGACTAGCGGGAGGTACAATGAGCAGTTCTTC CASSKTSGRYNEQFF
NA NA TRBJ2-1 TRBV20-1 TGCAGTGCTAAACCGGGAAACTCCTACAATGAGCAGTTCTTC CSAKPGNSYNEQFF
many NA TRBJ2-3 TRBV5-1 TGCGCCAGCAGCTTCGGGTTTACGCAGTATTTT CASSFGFTQYF
many NA TRBJ2-3 TRBV5-4 TGTGCCAGCAGCTTACAGAGCACAGATACGCAGTATTTT CASSLQSTDTQYF
few NA TRBJ2-3 TRBV15 TGTGCCACCAGCAGAGGCCTTGCTGGGGGCACAGATACGCAGTATTTT CATSRGLAGGTDTQYF
NA NA TRBJ2-3 TRBV2 TGTGCCAGGGAAGAGGGGGGTAGTAGCACAGATACGCAGTATTTT CAREEGGSSTDTQYF
few TRBD2 TRBJ2-1 TRBV19 TGTGCCAGTAGTATAGATAGGTTGGCGGGGGGCTACAATGAGCAGTTCTTC CASSIDRLAGGYNEQFF
NA NA TRBJ1-3 TRBV5-1 TGCGCCAGCAGCTTGGCGGGCCCAATCTCTGGAAACACCATATATTTT CASSLAGPISGNTIYF
many NA TRBJ2-2 TRBV2 TGTGCCCGCAGTGAAGAGGGGGGATACACCGGGGAGCTGTTTTTT CARSEEGGYTGELFF
few TRBD2 TRBJ2-2 TRBV12-3/TRBV12-4 TGTGCCAGCAGAGTAGCGGGAACTGGCACCGGGGAGCTGTTTTTT CASRVAGTGTGELFF